The clone carrying this T cell receptor beta chain was seen a handful of times. The antigen is unknown. Trimming took off 5 bases at V and 0 bases at J, with 7 bases between the two ends. Germline V lookup: CDR1 LNHDA, CDR2 SQIVND (reference sequence). There are 13 residues in the CDR3. Stated time point: newly diagnosed GD, antithyroid drugs for less than 3 months. After RNA was extracted from PBMCs, the TCR library was made from it. Patients all came to the study from an endocrinology department in Xi'an, China. The TCR beta library used iRepertoire HTBI primers with Arm-PCR amplification of CDR3. A single record per CDR3 protein comes from TCRdb applying MiXCR to the multiplex PCR reads. The table records 300,000 to 400,000 distinct CDR3 sequences, roughly 15% of them present only once. This entry is derived from a study of regulatory T cells in long-lasting Graves disease. Study information: Recently diagnosed Graves' patients had received antithyroid drugs for under 3 months.

Study outcomes and limitations: Sampling was limited to peripheral blood rather than thyroid tissue. Persistent disease showed a preference for TRBV28, TRBJ1-2 and TRBJ2-5.

The V gene is TRBV19, the J gene TRBJ1-1; D gene ambiguous. Source: peripheral blood mononuclear cells (PBMCs), taken at new diagnosis, from a patient treated with antithyroid drugs. The TCR comes from a female donor with Graves disease. CDR3 sequence: CASSPTMNTEAFF. The CDR3 DNA sequence: TGTGCCAGTAGTCCAACCATGAACACTGAAGCTTTCTTT. The full variable domain, rest sourced from reference TRBV19 and TRBJ1-1, is DGGITQSPKYLFRKEGQNVTLSCEQNLNHDAMYWYRQDPGQGLRLIYYSQIVNDFQKGDIAEGYSVSREKKESFPLTVTSAQKNPTAFYLCASSPTMNTEAFFGQGTRLTVV.